The TCR beta chain under discussion was sequenced for a study of cytomegalovirus exposure and HLA in healthy donors. Broader study findings: Most observed TCR sequences were rare, whereas some public TCRs were detected in many donors. In vitro assays verified that a few CMV-associated chains recognized CMV antigens specifically.

The donors belonged to the roughly 110-subject validation cohort, separate from the roughly 670-subject first cohort. Assay: immunoSEQ multiplex PCR; the TCRdb copy retains only in-frame clones and omits some. The table lists over 150,000 clones, under 95% of them singletons. Turning to this clone: Its antigen is as yet unknown.

Sequencing input: PBMCs. This receptor was identified in a woman aged 18-29 years in good health and CMV-seropositive.

The CDR3 region is CASSLRGSGRNYEQYF. The CDR3 DNA reads TGTGCCAGCAGCTTACGAGGTAGCGGGAGAAACTACGAGCAGTACTTC. V is TRBV13 and J is TRBJ2-7; 9 nucleotides match TRBD2. V lost 2 bases, J lost 3 bases, and 8 bases stayed unmatched. CDR1 is PRHDT, CDR2 FYEKMQ, per germline (reference sequence). CDR3 length equals 16 residues.